This T cell receptor (beta chain) came from a study of T-cell memory formation after mild COVID-19. TCR alpha and TCR beta cDNA libraries carrying sample barcodes and UMIs were produced by 5'RACE using constant-segment primers. TCRdb independently ran MiXCR on the 5' RACE reads; one entry per CDR3 protein. The sample lists about 420,000 distinct CDR3 sequences; 20% to 30% were seen once. Findings of the study overall: Day 15 to 85 contracting clones showed balanced CD4/CD8; day 15 to 37 expanders favored CD4+. Some responding clones appeared in pre-infection memory, suggesting cross-reactive memory joined. Contracting clones localized mainly to CM and EM when CD4+ and mainly to EMRA when CD8+.

A remark on this clonotype: Antigen unknown.

Germline CDR1 is DFQATT and CDR2 is SNEGSKA (reference sequence). This CDR3 has 10 amino acids. The V end was cut by 6 bases, the J end by 5 bases, with 8 bases between. This clonotype was obtained from an adult woman who had mild COVID-19 (a few samples of this study predate the infection). Cell type and time point are not known. The chain is built from TRBV20-1 and TRBJ2-7; D is unclear. Material for sequencing was PBMCs or a T cell subset sorted from them (not recorded which). The CDR3 coding sequence is TGCAGTGCCCAGCACGACGAGCAGTACTTC. Translation gives CSAQHDEQYF.